The 2 T cell receptor beta chains presented below share a single source sample, sequenced in a study of shared clonotypes between healthy human individuals. TCRdb's copy holds only in-frame clones and misses some; the assay was immunoSEQ multiplex PCR. The data show a few hundred thousand clones, about 95% seen once. Terminally differentiated effector memory CD45RA+ cells were excluded from the naive CD8 cells, which were CD45RO-negative and positively selected for CCR7. Input material: naive CD8+ T cells sorted from blood. The receptor set was obtained from a woman in her 30s in good health.

The chain carries TRBV5-6 and TRBJ2-7; D remains unclear. Germline CDR1 is SGHDT and CDR2 is YYEEEE. CDR3 length: 13 amino acids. The V end was cut by 2 bases, the J end by 0 bases, with 6 bases between. CDR3 loop: CASSFKSSYEQYF. Here the CDR3 DNA reads TGTGCCAGCAGCTTCAAGAGCTCCTACGAGCAGTACTTC.

The chain links TRBV6-4 to TRBJ2-7; D ambiguous. CDR3 size: 12 residues. The germline V gene has CDR1 MRHNA and CDR2 SNTAGT. Trimming took off 9 bases at V and 3 bases at J, with 12 bases between the two ends. The CDR3 loop reads CARSPSDYEQYF. In DNA, the CDR3 is TGTGCCAGGTCCCCTTCAGACTACGAGCAGTACTTC.